This TCR beta chain is drawn from a study of T cells in Graves' hyperthyroidism and ophthalmopathy. V was pared by 6 bases and J by 2 bases, with 15 bases between. The CDR3 is 15 amino acids. Germline V gene sequence: CDR1 LNHDA, CDR2 SQIVND (reference sequence). Researchers amplified the TCR beta CDR3 regions from RNA transcripts. An initial round of RT-PCR targeting the TCR CDR3 relied on the HTBI primer set. TCRdb processed the multiplex PCR reads anew with MiXCR; each CDR3 protein has one entry. The data show over 90,000 distinct CDR3 sequences, with 47% seen just once and 26% held by the top ten. Hyperthyroidism was newly diagnosed in patients aged 18 to 65 (duration under 2 months).

Input material: blood. This clonotype was obtained from a man aged 40-55 years with Graves' hyperthyroidism. V usage is TRBV19 and J usage is TRBJ2-3; D not resolved. The CDR3 coding sequence is TGTGCCAGTAGCGCGACAAGCATGAACACAGATACGCAGTATTTT. Translated: CASSATSMNTDTQYF. Full variable domain (missing parts from reference TRBV19 and TRBJ2-3): DGGITQSPKYLFRKEGQNVTLSCEQNLNHDAMYWYRQDPGQGLRLIYYSQIVNDFQKGDIAEGYSVSREKKESFPLTVTSAQKNPTAFYLCASSATSMNTDTQYFGPGTRLTVL.